The 32 T cell receptor beta chains given below trace back to one sample, sequenced in a study of OX40 agonist ivuxolimab in advanced cancers. TCRdb's copy holds only in-frame clones and misses some; the assay was immunoSEQ multiplex PCR. The sample shows about 14,000 clones, roughly 77% of them seen only once. This specimen was CD4+ or CD8+ T cells sorted from blood, taken in a trial of the OX40 agonist ivuxolimab. These receptors all stem from an adult with an advanced solid tumor such as melanoma, head and neck, liver or kidney cancer.

The genes are TRBV11-1 and TRBJ2-4; perhaps D is TRBD1 or TRBD2 (5 bases each). The germline gives CDR1 SGHAT, CDR2 FQDESV (reference sequence). This CDR3 spans 11 amino acids. The ends were cut back, 3 bases at V and 13 bases at J, with 10 bases in the middle. CDR3 sequence: CASSLLGRQYF. CDR3 nucleotide sequence: TGTGCCAGCAGCTTGTTGGGACGGCAGTACTTC.

The chain joins TRBV9 to TRBJ2-4, with 10 nucleotides matching TRBD2. J was trimmed by 8 bases and V by 2 bases; bases with no gene match: 7. Germline CDR1 SGDLS, CDR2 YYNGEE. The CDR3 is 15 residues long. CDR3 sequence: CASSVSGRITDIQYF. The CDR3 region has the DNA TGTGCCAGCAGCGTTAGCGGGAGGATAACAGACATTCAGTACTTC.

The V gene is TRBV29-1, the J gene TRBJ1-2, with a weak D call TRBD1 (6 bases). CDR3 length equals 13 residues. V lost 2 bases and J lost 0, with 7 bases in between. The V gene's germline CDR1 is SQVTM and CDR2 ANQGSEA. This CDR3 is CSVEQGSNYGYTF. As DNA, the CDR3 is TGCAGCGTTGAACAGGGGTCTAACTATGGCTACACCTTC.

The gene calls are TRBV7-3 and TRBJ1-5; D remains ambiguous. The V and J ends lost 3 bases and 3 bases respectively, with 6 bases between them. Germline V gene sequence: CDR1 SGHTA, CDR2 FQGTGA. The CDR3 has 13 residues. The CDR3 reads CASSFGPNQPQHF. The CDR3 nucleotides are TGTGCCAGCAGCTTCGGTCCCAATCAGCCCCAGCATTTT.

This sequence joins TRBV30 and TRBJ2-3, with D tentatively TRBD2 (6 bases). Germline CDR1 is GTSNPN and CDR2 is SVGIG (reference sequence). With 3 bases removed from V and 2 bases from J, the gap between germline ends came to 15 bases. The CDR3 is 15 amino acids. The DNA of the CDR3 is TGTGCCTGGAGAAGGTTGGCGGGGCCCACAGATACGCAGTATTTT. Residues: CAWRRLAGPTDTQYF.

The V call is TRBV5-1, the J call TRBJ2-7, with a weak D call TRBD2 (6 bases). CDR1 and CDR2 from the germline V gene are SGHRS and YFSETQ. The CDR3 has 13 amino acids. The V and J ends lost 4 bases and 1 base respectively, with 9 bases between them. The CDR3 DNA is TGCGCCAGCAGCCCTGCGGGGTCCTACGAGCAGTACTTC. Protein sequence: CASSPAGSYEQYF.

The chain is built from TRBV5-6 and TRBJ2-7; weak D call: TRBD2 (5 bases). The length of the CDR3 is 13 residues. The V gene's germline CDR1 is SGHDT and CDR2 YYEEEE. The ends were cut back, 2 bases at V and 7 bases at J, with 13 bases in the middle. CDR3 DNA sequence: TGTGCCAGCAGCTTAGGGCTAGCTGGAGAGCAGTACTTC. This gives the protein CASSLGLAGEQYF.

The genes are TRBV5-1 and TRBJ1-1; D is uncertain. Trimming took off 5 bases at V and 0 bases at J, with 11 bases between the two ends. CDR1 and CDR2 (germline): SGHRS, YFSETQ. CDR3 length equals 14 residues. Written as DNA, the CDR3 is TGCGCCAGCAGGCCGGACCAAATGAACACTGAAGCTTTCTTT. This codes for CASRPDQMNTEAFF.

This clone is medium-sized. The chain combines TRBV27 with TRBJ2-7; possibly TRBD2 for D (5 bases). Germline V gives CDR1 MNHEY, CDR2 SMNVEV (reference sequence). The V end was cut by 3 bases, the J end by 6 bases, with 9 bases between. The CDR3 extends over 12 amino acids. CDR3: CASSLGDGEQYF. CDR3 nucleotide sequence: TGTGCCAGCAGTTTGGGAGACGGCGAGCAGTACTTC.

The chain combines TRBV7-9 with TRBJ2-7; D possibly matches TRBD1 or TRBD2 (5 bases each). CDR1 is SEHNR and CDR2 is FQNEAQ in the germline V gene (reference sequence). Trimming pared 5 bases from V and 4 bases from J, leaving 18 bases between. This CDR3 comprises 15 residues. The CDR3 bases are TGTGCCAGCAGCGTAATGGGACCAACCTTGTACGAGCAGTACTTC. It codes for CASSVMGPTLYEQYF.

Judged by abundance, this clone is medium-sized (0.01 to 0.1%). The chain uses TRBV2 and TRBJ1-1; D call uncertain. V was cut by 5 bases and J by 1 base, with 2 bases left in between. This CDR3 comprises 11 residues. Germline V gene data show CDR1 as SNHLY and CDR2 as FYNNEI. The DNA for the CDR3 is TGTGCCAGCAGTTGGAACACTGAAGCTTTCTTT. It codes for CASSWNTEAFF.

The J gene is TRBJ2-2, the V gene TRBV30; D call uncertain. Germline lookup yields CDR1 GTSNPN and CDR2 SVGIG (reference sequence). CDR3 length equals 11 residues. V gave up 0 bases and J gave up 5 bases, with 1 base separating them. The CDR3, as DNA: TGTGCCTGGAGTGTAACCGGGGAGCTGTTTTTT. Amino acid sequence: CAWSVTGELFF.

The J gene is TRBJ1-2, the V gene TRBV13, with 7 bases fitting TRBD1. The CDR3 covers 12 residues. CDR1 PRHDT and CDR2 FYEKMQ come from the germline V gene (reference sequence). Unmatched junction bases numbered 11, after V lost 5 bases and J lost 14 bases. Written as DNA, the CDR3 is TGTGCCAGCAGCACCGGGACAGACCCGAGGACCTTC. This encodes CASSTGTDPRTF.

The V call is TRBV9, the J call TRBJ2-3; maybe TRBD1 (6 bases). V lost 4 bases and J 10 bases, leaving 10 bases between the germline ends. The CDR3 is made up of 11 amino acids. Germline-derived CDR1 and CDR2 are SGDLS and YYNGEE. CDR3 sequence (DNA): TGTGCCAGCAGCTCAGGGGCGTCGCAGTATTTT. It is translated as CASSSGASQYF.

This chain uses TRBV29-1 with TRBJ2-1; 7 bases fit TRBD2. Germline V CDR1 and CDR2: SQVTM, ANQGSEA. J lost 6 bases, V lost 0 bases, and 11 bases had no gene match. The CDR3 covers 16 residues. The CDR3 nucleotides read TGCAGCGTTGAAGATCCGGCGGGCGGGAGTCTCAATGAGCAGTTCTTC. Protein sequence: CSVEDPAGGSLNEQFF.

This sequence joins TRBV9 and TRBJ1-5; D may be TRBD1 (5 bases). The CDR3 consists of 14 residues. The V end was cut by 0 bases, the J end by 3 bases, with 7 bases between. The germline V gene has CDR1 SGDLS and CDR2 YYNGEE. CDR3 region: CASSVAGSNQPQHF. As DNA, the CDR3 is TGTGCCAGCAGCGTAGCAGGGTCCAATCAGCCCCAGCATTTT.

The V and J genes are TRBV2 and TRBJ1-1; 9 nucleotides agree with TRBD1. Germline CDR1 reads SNHLY; CDR2 reads FYNNEI. The CDR3 extends over 16 amino acids. Losses at the gene ends were 2 bases for V and 10 bases for J; bases not matched to a gene: 14. CDR3 loop: CASSEIGGQGIIGAFF. CDR3 DNA sequence: TGTGCCAGCAGTGAAATTGGGGGACAGGGAATAATCGGAGCTTTCTTT.

The gene calls are TRBV11-1 and TRBJ2-7; tentative D call: TRBD2 (5 bases). V lost 5 bases, J lost 3 bases, and 17 bases lay in between. There are 15 residues in the CDR3. Germline CDR1 SGHAT, CDR2 FQDESV (reference sequence). This CDR3 reads CASSPVTGSIYEQYF. CDR3 nucleotide sequence: TGTGCCAGCAGCCCAGTGACGGGGTCTATCTACGAGCAGTACTTC.

The V gene is TRBV5-1, the J gene TRBJ2-5, with 9 positions matching TRBD1. CDR1 and CDR2 (germline): SGHRS, YFSETQ. The CDR3 covers 13 residues. The J segment lost 1 base and the V segment lost 5 bases, leaving 0 bases of the junction unmatched. The CDR3 bases are TGCGCCAGCAGGGACAGGGGCCAAGAGACCCAGTACTTC. Protein: CASRDRGQETQYF.

This chain connects TRBV5-3 to TRBJ1-6; 9 bases match TRBD1. TRBV5-3 is identified as an open reading frame with a role that is uncertain. The CDR3 extends over 15 amino acids. After removal of 8 bases from V and 8 bases from J, the junction contained 11 bases not matched to a gene. The CDR3 DNA follows: TGTGCCAGCAGTTCAACAGGGGGCGGTTATTCACCCCTCCACTTT. It specifies CASSSTGGGYSPLHF.

This chain uses TRBV2 with TRBJ1-1; D gene unclear. V was cut by 6 bases and J by 1 base, with 12 bases left in between. Germline V gene sequence: CDR1 SNHLY, CDR2 FYNNEI. The CDR3 sequence is 14 residues long. CDR3 sequence (DNA): TGTGCCAGCAGCGTGGGTCGGGGGAACACTGAAGCTTTCTTT. The encoded protein is CASSVGRGNTEAFF.

This clone is labeled as medium-sized. The J gene is TRBJ2-2, the V gene TRBV30, with 7 nucleotides matching TRBD1. V lost 2 bases to trimming and J lost 6 bases; unmatched junction nucleotides: 9. The CDR3 is made up of 15 amino acids. Germline V gene data show CDR1 as GTSNPN and CDR2 as SVGIG (reference sequence). The CDR3 DNA is TGTGCCTGGAGTATTCTTGACAGGGAAGCCGGGGAGCTGTTTTTT. It is translated as CAWSILDREAGELFF.

The rearrangement uses TRBV7-6 and TRBJ1-4, with D perhaps TRBD1 (6 bases). The CDR3 sequence is 15 residues long. Germline V gene data show CDR1 as SGHVS and CDR2 as FNYEAQ. Trimming cost V 5 bases and J 3 bases, with 13 bases left between them. CDR3 region: CASSSRDMANEKLFF. CDR3 coding DNA: TGTGCCAGCAGCAGCCGGGACATGGCTAATGAAAAACTGTTTTTT.

The CDR3 DNA reads as TGTGCCAGCATTAGTAGCGGGGGGGATATAGATACGCAGTATTTT. It specifies CASISSGGDIDTQYF. The chain joins TRBV5-4 to TRBJ2-3, with 11 bases lining up with TRBD2. The CDR3 covers 15 residues. Trimming removed 6 bases from V and 5 bases from J; junction bases left unmatched: 8. Per germline, CDR1 SGHNT and CDR2 YYREEE (reference sequence).

A few counts support this clone. The CDR3 is CASSVEAGDSGNTIYF. The CDR3 DNA follows: TGTGCCAGCAGCGTAGAAGCAGGGGACTCTGGAAACACCATATATTTT. The V gene is TRBV9, the J gene TRBJ1-3; TRBD1 is a possible D gene (6 bases). The V gene lost 0 bases and the J gene lost 0 bases, with 10 bases spanning the gap. Germline V CDR1 and CDR2: SGDLS, YYNGEE. The CDR3 contains 16 residues.

This clone came up once. This chain connects TRBV4-1 to TRBJ1-5; D gene ambiguous. The V end was cut by 3 bases, the J end by 3 bases, with 12 bases between. The CDR3 totals 15 residues. CDR1 is MGHRA, CDR2 YSYEKL, per germline. This CDR3 is CASSHGPSDNQPQHF. The DNA of the CDR3 is TGCGCCAGCAGCCACGGACCGAGTGACAATCAGCCCCAGCATTTT.

The rearrangement joins TRBV18 to TRBJ2-7; possible D gene TRBD1, 6 bases. Trimming left V 5 bases short and J 3 bases short, with 14 bases between. Germline values: CDR1 KGHSH, CDR2 LQKENI. This CDR3 has 14 residues. The CDR3 loop reads CASSETGPSYEQYF. The DNA for the CDR3 is TGTGCCAGCTCAGAGACAGGTCCCAGCTACGAGCAGTACTTC. The whole variable domain, remainder taken from reference TRBV18 and TRBJ2-7, is NAGVMQNPRHLVRRRGQEARLRCSPMKGHSHVYWYRQLPEEGLKFMVYLQKENIIDESGMPKERFSAEFPKEGPSILRIQQVVRGDSAAYFCASSETGPSYEQYFGPGTRLTVT.

The chain has TRBV4-2 and TRBJ2-7, with D perhaps TRBD2 (5 bases). Germline V gene sequence: CDR1 LGHNA, CDR2 YNFKEQ. Trimming left V 1 base short and J 4 bases short, with 11 bases between. The CDR3 loop spans 14 amino acids. The CDR3, as DNA: TGTGCCAGCAGCCAAGGGTCGGGGAGATACGAGCAGTACTTC. It encodes CASSQGSGRYEQYF.

V usage is TRBV9 and J usage is TRBJ2-1; 10 bases fit TRBD1. The trim removed 0 bases at V and 9 bases at J, leaving 9 bases unmatched. CDR1 is SGDLS, CDR2 YYNGEE, per germline. The CDR3 length is 16 residues. The CDR3 spells CASSVGGDRGEGEQFF. The CDR3 coding sequence is TGTGCCAGCAGCGTAGGGGGGGACAGGGGAGAAGGTGAGCAGTTCTTC.

The V gene is TRBV6-4, the J gene TRBJ2-3; 10 bases agree with TRBD2. The CDR3 loop spans 15 amino acids. The junction had 4 bases not matched to a gene; V was cut back by 5 bases and J by 2 bases. CDR1 MRHNA and CDR2 SNTAGT come from the germline V gene. CDR3 DNA sequence: TGTGCCAGCAGTCCCGGACTAGCGGACACAGATACGCAGTATTTT. Protein: CASSPGLADTDTQYF.

Points on this clone: Since a far larger clone is one base different, this is likely a read error. This chain uses TRBV4-2 with TRBJ1-6; no clear D. CDR3 size: 13 residues. Trimming stripped 0 bases from V and 11 bases from J, with 8 bases between. CDR1 LGHNA and CDR2 YNFKEQ come from the germline V gene. CDR3 DNA sequence: TGTGCCAGCAGCCAAGAACCCACGCCACCCCTCCACTTT. Translation: CASSQEPTPPLHF.

The table lists this clone with a count of one. V and J are TRBV4-2 and TRBJ2-5, with 10 bases that match TRBD2. With the DNA end fitting TRBJ2-7 better, the J assignment may be wrong. The CDR3 extends over 15 amino acids. Per germline, CDR1 LGHNA and CDR2 YNFKEQ. Written as DNA, the CDR3 is TGTGCCAGCAGCCCCTCGAGCGGGGGGGCTTACGAGCAGTACTTC. Its translation: CASSPSSGGAYEQYF.